A selection of T cell receptor beta chains follows, all from one sample in a study of beta chain features in type 1 diabetes. Generated by immunoSEQ multiplex PCR, the TCRdb table keeps only in-frame clones and is missing some. Altogether 600,000 or so clones are present, around 12% being singletons, with the ten largest covering 0.095% to 0.15%. Sequencing used naive CD4+ T cells from blood. The receptor set was obtained from a man aged 25-40 years with type 1 diabetes. Each CDR3 is given with its conserved first and last residue. Each record gives: V gene, D gene, clone size, J gene, CDR3 DNA, CDR3 protein. A D gene is named only where the DNA matches it firmly. For some rows the clone size is stated as once, few or many, or as a class when expanded; others skip it.

V: TRBV7-2; D: NA; size: NA; J: TRBJ1-2; DNA: TGTGCCAGCAGCCAGGCAGTGACCTATGGCTACACCTTC; CDR3: CASSQAVTYGYTF
V: TRBV30; D: TRBD1; size: NA; J: TRBJ2-7; DNA: TGTGCCTGGAGCGGGGGGACAGGGTCCCTTTACGAGCAGTACTTC; CDR3: CAWSGGTGSLYEQYF
V: TRBV9; D: NA; size: NA; J: TRBJ2-5; DNA: TGTGCCAGCAGCTCCCGGGGGGAGACCCAGTACTTC; CDR3: CASSSRGETQYF
V: TRBV6-5; D: TRBD2; size: few; J: TRBJ2-5; DNA: TGTGCCAGCAGTTACTCGAGTAGCGGGGTAGAGGAGACCCAGTACTTC; CDR3: CASSYSSSGVEETQYF
V: TRBV5-6; D: NA; size: few; J: TRBJ2-1; DNA: TGTGCCAGCAGCTTGGACAGGGGACTTCTCAATGAGCAGTTCTTC; CDR3: CASSLDRGLLNEQFF
V: TRBV7-2; D: NA; size: few; J: TRBJ1-2; DNA: TGTGCCAGCAGCAGGGGTTATGGCTACACCTTC; CDR3: CASSRGYGYTF
V: TRBV6-5; D: NA; size: NA; J: TRBJ1-6; DNA: TGTGCCAGCAGTTATAGGACAGAAAATTCACCCCTCCACTTT; CDR3: CASSYRTENSPLHF
V: TRBV5-6; D: NA; size: NA; J: TRBJ2-3; DNA: TGTGCCAGCAGCGCACAAAGCACAGATACGCAGTATTTT; CDR3: CASSAQSTDTQYF
V: TRBV7-6; D: TRBD2; size: NA; J: TRBJ2-7; DNA: TGTGCCAGCAGCTCTAGCGGGGGGGCCTCCTACGAGCAGTACTTC; CDR3: CASSSSGGASYEQYF
V: TRBV11-3; D: TRBD1; size: few; J: TRBJ2-5; DNA: TGTGCCAGCAGCTTAGGGACAGGGCTTAACCAAGAGACCCAGTACTTC; CDR3: CASSLGTGLNQETQYF
V: TRBV27; D: NA; size: NA; J: TRBJ1-1; DNA: TGTGCCAGCACTCCCTTGTTAGGAGTGGCTGAAGCTTTCTTT; CDR3: CASTPLLGVAEAFF
V: TRBV7-2; D: NA; size: NA; J: TRBJ1-1; DNA: TGTGCCAGCAGCTTAGGGCCGTTAGAAGCTTTCTTT; CDR3: CASSLGPLEAFF
V: TRBV7-6; D: NA; size: few; J: TRBJ2-1; DNA: TGTGCCAGCAGCTTACTTTCGAGGTCCTACAATGAGCAGTTCTTC; CDR3: CASSLLSRSYNEQFF
V: TRBV7-2; D: NA; size: few; J: TRBJ1-2; DNA: TGTGCCAGCAGCTTAGCCATCCAGAAGGGCTACACCTTC; CDR3: CASSLAIQKGYTF
V: TRBV18; D: NA; size: NA; J: TRBJ2-5; DNA: TGTGCCAGCTCACCTTCGGGTTCAGGGGAGACCCAGTACTTC; CDR3: CASSPSGSGETQYF
V: TRBV12-2; D: NA; size: NA; J: TRBJ2-7; DNA: TGTGCAAGTCGCTTGCCCGTAGGCAGGCCCAGACCCTCCGAGCAGTACTTC; CDR3: CASRLPVGRPRPSEQYF
V: TRBV9; D: TRBD1; size: few; J: TRBJ1-5; DNA: TGTGCCAGCAGCGAGGGGGCGACGAGCAATCAGCCCCAGCATTTT; CDR3: CASSEGATSNQPQHF
V: TRBV2; D: NA; size: few; J: TRBJ2-5; DNA: TGTGCCAGCAGTGAATACTTACGTCGGGGAGAGACCCAGTACTTC; CDR3: CASSEYLRRGETQYF
V: TRBV4-2; D: TRBD1; size: few; J: TRBJ1-2; DNA: TGTGCCAGCAGCCAGGGCGGACAGGGGGCTGATGGCTACACCTTC; CDR3: CASSQGGQGADGYTF
V: TRBV7-2; D: NA; size: few; J: TRBJ2-5; DNA: TGTGCCAGCAGCAGCGCGCTCCGGGGTTCCCAAGAGACCCAGTACTTC; CDR3: CASSSALRGSQETQYF
V: TRBV15; D: TRBD2; size: few; J: TRBJ2-1; DNA: TGTGCCACCAGCAGAGATGGGACTAGCGGGGAGTATGAGCAGTTCTTC; CDR3: CATSRDGTSGEYEQFF
V: TRBV4-2; D: NA; size: few; J: TRBJ1-2; DNA: TGTGCCAGCAGCCAAGATACAGGCTATGGCTACACCTTC; CDR3: CASSQDTGYGYTF
V: TRBV30; D: TRBD1; size: few; J: TRBJ1-6; DNA: TGTGCCTGGAGTTCAGGGGGGCATAATTCACCCCTCCACTTT; CDR3: CAWSSGGHNSPLHF
V: TRBV7-9; D: TRBD2; size: few; J: TRBJ2-7; DNA: TGTGCCAGCAGCTTAGTCGGCGGGGGCTACGAGCAGTACTTC; CDR3: CASSLVGGGYEQYF